Listed below are T cell receptor beta chains from one sample, sequenced in a study of identical twins. TCRdb analysed the 5' RACE reads with MiXCR anew, one entry per CDR3 protein. Here the sample spans 210,000 or so distinct CDR3 sequences, around a sixth being singletons. This same sample was also taken into another study, of T cells expressing NK-cell markers.

What was sequenced was CD8+ T cells sorted from blood. Receptor source: a woman aged 18-29 years in good health. Each CDR3 is given with its conserved first and last residue. The order of the fields is clone size, J gene, V gene, D gene, CDR3 DNA, CDR3 protein. A D gene is named only where the DNA matches it firmly. Size values are once, few and many counts, or a class for expanded clones, and some rows have none.

few TRBJ2-3 TRBV7-8 . TGTGCCAGCACCATAGCCCACAGCGCCACAGATACGCAGTATTTT CASTIAHSATDTQYF
many TRBJ2-7 TRBV29-1 . TGCAGCGTTGCGGGTGTACAGAACGAGCAGTACTTC CSVAGVQNEQYF
once TRBJ2-1 TRBV20-1 . TGCAGTGCTAGAGATCGGGAGCCCTGGGGCAATGAGCAGTTCTTC CSARDREPWGNEQFF
. TRBJ2-2 TRBV25-1 TRBD1 TGTGCCAGCAGAACCGGGACAGGACCGAACACCGGGGAGCTGTTTTTT CASRTGTGPNTGELFF
. TRBJ2-3 TRBV9 . TGTGCCAGCAGCGTAGAAGACTTCACACCTACCGATACGCAGTATTTT CASSVEDFTPTDTQYF
few TRBJ2-1 TRBV14 TRBD1 TGTGCCAGCGACCGATTTACGGGACAGGACAATGAGCAGTTCTTC CASDRFTGQDNEQFF
. TRBJ2-7 TRBV7-9 TRBD2 TGTGCCAGCAGCCAGACGTCTAGCGGGGCCTACGAGCAGTACTTC CASSQTSSGAYEQYF
. TRBJ1-4 TRBV3-1 . TGTGCCAGCAGACCCTTTAGGGGAACTAATGAAAAACTGTTTTTT CASRPFRGTNEKLFF
. TRBJ2-3 TRBV10-1 . TGCGCCAGCAGTGAGCCGAACCTCCCAGATACGCAGTATTTT CASSEPNLPDTQYF
. TRBJ2-7 TRBV21-1 . TGTGCCAGCAGCAAAGGGGACAAAAGGATCTACGAGCAGTACTTC CASSKGDKRIYEQYF
. TRBJ1-5 TRBV11-2 . TGTGCCAGCAGCTTAGGGGATAGGCAGCCCCAGCATTTT CASSLGDRQPQHF
few TRBJ1-4 TRBV3-1 . TGTGCCAGCAGCCAAGATGGGGGGAAGGGTGAAAAACTGTTTTTT CASSQDGGKGEKLFF
. TRBJ2-6 TRBV9 TRBD1 TGTGCCAGCAGCGGCCCGACAGGGGAGAGCTCTGGGGCCAACGTCCTGACTTTC CASSGPTGESSGANVLTF
. TRBJ2-7 TRBV11-2 TRBD2 TGTGCCAGCAGCTTGGGACTAGTGTTCTACGAGCAGTACTTC CASSLGLVFYEQYF
. TRBJ2-1 TRBV7-9 . TGTGCCATTCGGGGGCAACTCTACAATGAGCAGTTCTTC CAIRGQLYNEQFF
. TRBJ1-1 TRBV9 . TGTGCCAGCAGCGGGGGGATGAACACTGAAGCTTTCTTT CASSGGMNTEAFF
few TRBJ2-7 TRBV27 . TGTGCCAGCCAAGGGGTGTACGAGCAGTACTTC CASQGVYEQYF
. TRBJ1-1 TRBV5-1 . TGCGCCAGCAGCTTGTATGCAGGCACTGAAGCTTTCTTT CASSLYAGTEAFF
few TRBJ2-7 TRBV6-2/TRBV6-3 . TGTGCCAGCAGTTACATTCTTGACGAGCAGTACTTC CASSYILDEQYF
. TRBJ2-1 TRBV7-2 . TGTGCCAGCAGCTTGGCCGGGACACTTTACAATGAGCAGTTCTTC CASSLAGTLYNEQFF
few TRBJ2-1 TRBV12-3/TRBV12-4 TRBD1 TGTGCCAGCAGTTCGACCGGGACAGGGGTGTTCAATGAGCAGTTCTTC CASSSTGTGVFNEQFF
once TRBJ2-2 TRBV20-1 TRBD2 TGCAGTGCTAGAGATAACGCGGGGGAGAGCGCCGGGGAGCTGTTTTTT CSARDNAGESAGELFF
. TRBJ1-1 TRBV15 TRBD1 TGTGCCACCAGCAGCGCAGACAGGGCCACTGAAGCTTTCTTT CATSSADRATEAFF
. TRBJ2-4 TRBV2 TRBD2 TGTGCCAGCAGTCGGAGACTAGCGGGAGGGCCTCGTCCCAAAAACATTCAGTACTTC CASSRRLAGGPRPKNIQYF
few TRBJ2-4 TRBV20-1 . TGCAGTGCTACTGAGTTTAAAAACATTCAGTACTTC CSATEFKNIQYF
. TRBJ2-7 TRBV20-1 TRBD2 TGCAGTGCTAGAGAAACGCCGGGACTAGCGGTGAACGAGCAGTACTTC CSARETPGLAVNEQYF
. TRBJ2-7 TRBV27 . TGTGCCCAGTTTCTCCTGGGGGACGACTCCTACGAGCAGTACTTC CAQFLLGDDSYEQYF
. TRBJ2-6 TRBV7-6 . TGTGCCAGCAGCTTGGGGGACGGCTACTCTGGGGCCAACGTCCTGACTTTC CASSLGDGYSGANVLTF
few TRBJ1-5 TRBV5-6 . TGTGCCAGCAGCTTGTGGTATGGGGTAAATCAGCCCCAGCATTTT CASSLWYGVNQPQHF
once TRBJ2-7 TRBV19 TRBD1 TGTGCCAGTACATCGGGACAGGGTCCTTACGAGCAGTACTTC CASTSGQGPYEQYF
. TRBJ2-1 TRBV15 . TGTGCCATAGAAGATACACTAGCTTCCAATGAGCAGTTCTTC CAIEDTLASNEQFF
few TRBJ2-1 TRBV18 TRBD2 TGTGCCAGCTCACCACCGGGAGGGACGAGTGAGCAGTTCTTC CASSPPGGTSEQFF
. TRBJ2-3 TRBV12-3/TRBV12-4 . TGTGCCAGCAGTTCGACTAGCACAGATACGCAGTATTTT CASSSTSTDTQYF
. TRBJ2-4 TRBV4-1 . TGCGCCAGCAGCCAAGAATGGGGGGCGGACATTCAGTACTTC CASSQEWGADIQYF
. TRBJ2-2 TRBV12-3/TRBV12-4 TRBD1 TGTGCCAGCAGCCCCGGGACAGGGACTTCAGCCGGGGAGCTGTTTTTT CASSPGTGTSAGELFF
. TRBJ1-4 TRBV7-9 TRBD1 TGTGCCAGCAGCCCCCGACAGGGGCGTGAAAAACTGTTTTTT CASSPRQGREKLFF